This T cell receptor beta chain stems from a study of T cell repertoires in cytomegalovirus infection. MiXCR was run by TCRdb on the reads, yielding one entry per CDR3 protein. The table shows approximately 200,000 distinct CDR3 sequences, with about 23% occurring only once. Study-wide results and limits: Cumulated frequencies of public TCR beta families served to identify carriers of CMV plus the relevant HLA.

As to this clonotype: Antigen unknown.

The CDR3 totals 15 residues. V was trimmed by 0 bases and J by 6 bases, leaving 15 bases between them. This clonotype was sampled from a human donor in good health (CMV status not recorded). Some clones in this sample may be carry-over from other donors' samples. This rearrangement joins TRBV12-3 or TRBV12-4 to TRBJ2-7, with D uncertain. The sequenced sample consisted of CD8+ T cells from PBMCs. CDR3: CASSLALGGSVEQYF. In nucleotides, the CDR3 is TGTGCCAGCAGTTTAGCGCTGGGCGGATCCGTCGAGCAGTACTTC.